This T cell receptor beta chain was sequenced for a study of identifying expanded T cells in peripheral blood. General study findings and limits: Roughly two-week clone count variance significantly increased as total template count grew. Over about two and four weeks, about 15 and 18 clones changed, versus around 1.1 between replicates.

Assay used: immunoSEQ multiplex PCR; TCRdb lists only in-frame clones, some missing. This table has tens of thousands of clones, roughly 90% appearing once. Regarding this clone: What it recognizes is unknown.

Healthy donors had no documented immune events, such as infections, while sampled. Trimming took 1 base from V and 7 from J, leaving 16 bases between them. CDR1 and CDR2 from the germline V gene are LGHNA and YSLEER. The CDR3 is 15 amino acids. This sequence joins TRBV4-3 and TRBJ1-2; D call uncertain. The source of this sequence is a person aged 18 to 70 in good health. Sequencing used blood. The CDR3 nucleotides read TGCGCCAGCAGCCAAGGGGCTGTATCGGCTTTTGGCTACACCTTC. Translating gives CASSQGAVSAFGYTF.